Listed below are T cell receptor beta chains from one sample, sequenced in a study of blood T cell repertoires in COVID-19. TCRdb keeps only in-frame clones here, not all; method: immunoSEQ multiplex PCR. In the table there are under 85,000 clones, about nine tenths of which are singletons. The sequenced sample consisted of peripheral blood. These receptor sequences come from a man older than 75 in a cohort sampled during active COVID-19. CDR3s include the opening cysteine and the closing phenylalanine or tryptophan. A D gene is named only where the DNA matches it firmly. Expanded clones get a size class; other rows say once, few or many, or leave the size out.

J gene,D gene,V gene,clone size,CDR3 protein,CDR3 DNA
TRBJ2-1,TRBD2,TRBV12-5,NA,CASGLRGGEAEQFF,TGTGCTAGTGGTTTGCGGGGGGGCGAAGCTGAGCAGTTCTTC
TRBJ2-7,NA,TRBV5-1,NA,CASSFAGQNSYEQYF,TGCGCCAGCAGCTTTGCGGGACAGAACTCCTACGAGCAGTACTTC
TRBJ2-3,NA,TRBV21-1,NA,CASSYLGGVTDTQYF,TGTGCCAGCAGCTACCTGGGAGGTGTAACAGATACGCAGTATTTT
TRBJ2-5,NA,TRBV15,NA,CATSRGPTKQYF,TGTGCCACCAGCAGAGGGCCCACTAAACAGTACTTC
TRBJ2-1,NA,TRBV7-3,NA,CASSLGRGLANYNEQFF,TGTGCCAGCAGCTTGGGTCGTGGACTGGCTAACTACAATGAGCAGTTCTTC
TRBJ1-2,NA,TRBV28,NA,CASSLHPGGGWGYTF,TGTGCCAGCAGTTTACACCCTGGCGGGGGTTGGGGCTACACCTTC
TRBJ2-7,NA,TRBV5-5,NA,CASSRGTDSYEQYF,TGTGCCAGCAGCCGGGGGACAGACTCCTACGAGCAGTACTTC
TRBJ2-5,NA,TRBV5-1,NA,CASRPVLSQETQYF,TGCGCCAGCAGGCCGGTACTATCCCAAGAGACCCAGTACTTC
TRBJ1-2,NA,TRBV9,few,CASSETDNNYGYTF,TGTGCCAGCAGCGAGACAGATAATAACTATGGCTACACCTTC
TRBJ2-3,TRBD2,TRBV7-2,NA,CASSQVTGTSGTDTQYF,TGTGCCAGCAGCCAGGTGACCGGGACTAGCGGGACGGATACGCAGTATTTT
TRBJ2-5,NA,TRBV6-5,NA,CASAGATQGTQYF,TGTGCCAGCGCGGGGGCCACCCAGGGGACCCAGTACTTC
TRBJ2-1,NA,TRBV20-1,NA,CSASTVRPSYNEQFF,TGCAGTGCTAGTACAGTCCGCCCCTCCTACAATGAGCAGTTCTTC